These 9 T cell receptor beta chains originate from one sample sequenced in a study of cytomegalovirus exposure and HLA in healthy donors. PCR used 60 Vbeta primers and 13 Jbeta primers. Only in-frame clones appear in the TCRdb table, and some are missing; sequencing was by immunoSEQ multiplex PCR. The sample holds about 250,000 clones, 70% to 90% seen once. The sample was PBMCs. Receptor source: a girl aged 2-9 years in good health and CMV-seronegative.

For this clone: Mismatch with germline at one junction end may stem from a read error. The V gene is TRBV5-1, the J gene TRBJ1-4; 10 bases are shared with TRBD1. The CDR3 has 13 residues. Germline V CDR1 and CDR2: SGHRS, YFSETQ. The CDR3 loop reads CASSLGQGEKLFF. In nucleotides, the CDR3 is TGCGCCAGCAGTTTGGGACAGGGGGAAAAACTGTTTTTT.

In its sample, this clone was seen a few times. The chain has TRBV29-1 and TRBJ2-2, with D perhaps TRBD2 (6 bases). Trimming pared 7 bases from V and 0 bases from J, leaving 15 bases between. CDR3 length: 15 amino acids. Germline CDR1 reads SQVTM; CDR2 reads ANQGSEA. Written as DNA, the CDR3 is TGCAGCGCCACAAGGGACTCCTCGAACACCGGGGAGCTGTTTTTT. It encodes CSATRDSSNTGELFF.

V and J are TRBV6-1 and TRBJ2-7; 11 nucleotides match TRBD2. The V gene's germline CDR1 is MNHNS and CDR2 SASEGT. The CDR3 covers 14 residues. V shed 8 bases, J shed 2 bases, and the junction held 5 bases outside the gene matches. The CDR3 spells CASRGTSGPYEQYF. The CDR3 DNA reads TGTGCCAGCCGTGGGACTAGCGGTCCCTACGAGCAGTACTTC.

The chain has TRBV9 and TRBJ2-2; 10 bases line up with TRBD2. V shed 0 bases and J 6 bases; nucleotides not matched to a gene: 11. The CDR3 consists of 18 residues. CDR1 and CDR2 from the germline V gene are SGDLS and YYNGEE. The CDR3 DNA sequence: TGTGCCAGCAGCGTAGGTGTGATAAGGGGACTAGCGTCCGGGGAGCTGTTTTTT. This sequence encodes CASSVGVIRGLASGELFF.

The CDR3 DNA follows: TGTGCCAGCAGCCAAGAACGGACTAGCGAAAACATTCAGTACTTC. It encodes CASSQERTSENIQYF. V usage is TRBV4-2 and J usage is TRBJ2-4, with 9 bases aligning to TRBD2. The germline CDR1 and CDR2 sequences are LGHNA and YNFKEQ. V was pared by 0 bases and J by 5 bases, with 2 bases of the junction left unmatched. This CDR3 spans 15 amino acids.

The chain employs TRBV4-1 and TRBJ2-3, with a weak D call TRBD2 (6 bases). V shed 0 bases and J shed 2 bases, with 12 bases lying between them. The germline V gene has CDR1 MGHRA and CDR2 YSYEKL. The CDR3 contains 16 residues. The CDR3 sequence is CASSQEAGKPTDTQYF. The CDR3 DNA is TGCGCCAGCAGCCAAGAGGCGGGGAAGCCCACAGATACGCAGTATTTT.

This clone was counted once. The J gene is TRBJ1-1, the V gene TRBV19; no definite D call. Deletions cut 8 bases from V and 5 bases from J, with 9 bases between. Germline lookup yields CDR1 LNHDA and CDR2 SQIVND (reference sequence). This CDR3 has 11 residues. CDR3 region: CASSQETEAFF. The CDR3 DNA reads as TGTGCCAGTTCTCAGGAAACTGAAGCTTTCTTT. The full variable domain, with the rest looked up from reference TRBV19 and TRBJ1-1, is DGGITQSPKYLFRKEGQNVTLSCEQNLNHDAMYWYRQDPGQGLRLIYYSQIVNDFQKGDIAEGYSVSREKKESFPLTVTSAQKNPTAFYLCASSQETEAFFGQGTRLTVV.

The chain has TRBV27 and TRBJ1-2, with TRBD1 identical over 7 bases. The CDR3 contains 15 residues. Losses at the gene ends were 3 bases for V and 5 bases for J; bases not matched to a gene: 9. The germline gives CDR1 MNHEY, CDR2 SMNVEV (reference sequence). CDR3 DNA: TGTGCCAGCAGTTTCGCGGGACAGAATTCTTATGGCTACACCTTC. Protein product: CASSFAGQNSYGYTF.

The chain links TRBV9 to TRBJ2-3; 11 bases are shared with TRBD2. Germline V CDR1 and CDR2: SGDLS, YYNGEE. The CDR3 length is 15 residues. The ends lost 6 bases at V and 6 bases at J; junction bases unmatched: 9. The chain's CDR3 is CASTPGLAAEDTQYF. Written as DNA, the CDR3 is TGTGCCAGCACCCCGGGACTAGCGGCCGAGGATACGCAGTATTTT.